This TCR beta chain was recorded in a study of CD8+ T cells in alopecia areata. As for the study in general: Each of the treated patients was given oral tofacitinib, 5 to 10 mg twice daily, for moderate-to-severe alopecia areata. The drug, tofacitinib, lasted 6 to 18 months, followed by 6 months off drug.

General study findings and limits: Sequences from scalp samples also cover resident alphabeta T cells of normal skin.

In regard to this clone: The antigen is unknown.

Reverse transcribed after extraction, RNA yielded cDNA as the sequencing template. TCRdb keeps only in-frame clones here, not all; method: immunoSEQ multiplex PCR. The sample contains 140,000 to 150,000 clones, about half of which appear only once. Alopecia areata patients provided lesional scalp punch biopsies and peripheral blood. The CDR3 consists of 17 residues. Sequences were derived from CD4+ T cells sorted from blood, sampled at week 0. V and J are TRBV21-1 and TRBJ2-2; the table names TRBD2, a call not compared with the DNA. TRBV21-1 is reported as a pseudogene. This clonotype was sampled from a human donor with alopecia areata. As DNA, the CDR3 is TGTGCCAGCAACATCCTTGGGCCAGGACTTGGGGACGGGGAGCTGTTTTTT. Translation: CASNILGPGLGDGELFF.